This T cell receptor (beta chain) was identified during a study of cytomegalovirus exposure and HLA in healthy donors. Study in general: In a previous analysis, some 120 million unique TCR beta sequences were found from 150 million to 200 million T cells. General observations from the study: In a later analysis, at a false discovery rate of 0.05, roughly 18,000 TCR beta sequences were associated with HLA alleles. Rarity held for most TCR sequences, but there were some public TCRs that occurred in many donors. For TCR beta chains, V- and J-gene trimming was later linked to a missense DCLRE1C variant.

A remark on this clone: Its antigen is not identified.

PCR was performed using 60 Vbeta and 13 Jbeta primers. Measured with immunoSEQ multiplex PCR; TCRdb has only the in-frame clones, and not every one. This table holds 150,000 to 200,000 clones, more than 65% found once. The CDR3 consists of 18 residues. Germline CDR1 SGHRS, CDR2 YFSETQ. Losses at the gene ends were 0 bases for V and 4 bases for J; bases not matched to a gene: 11. The chain has TRBV5-1 and TRBJ1-2; TRBD1 matches 11 bases. Sequencing input: PBMCs. This sequence was found in a woman younger than 45 in good health and CMV-seronegative. CDR3 region: CASSLAFPRTGGSYGYTF. CDR3 sequence (DNA): TGCGCCAGCAGCTTGGCCTTCCCCCGGACAGGGGGCAGCTATGGCTACACCTTC.